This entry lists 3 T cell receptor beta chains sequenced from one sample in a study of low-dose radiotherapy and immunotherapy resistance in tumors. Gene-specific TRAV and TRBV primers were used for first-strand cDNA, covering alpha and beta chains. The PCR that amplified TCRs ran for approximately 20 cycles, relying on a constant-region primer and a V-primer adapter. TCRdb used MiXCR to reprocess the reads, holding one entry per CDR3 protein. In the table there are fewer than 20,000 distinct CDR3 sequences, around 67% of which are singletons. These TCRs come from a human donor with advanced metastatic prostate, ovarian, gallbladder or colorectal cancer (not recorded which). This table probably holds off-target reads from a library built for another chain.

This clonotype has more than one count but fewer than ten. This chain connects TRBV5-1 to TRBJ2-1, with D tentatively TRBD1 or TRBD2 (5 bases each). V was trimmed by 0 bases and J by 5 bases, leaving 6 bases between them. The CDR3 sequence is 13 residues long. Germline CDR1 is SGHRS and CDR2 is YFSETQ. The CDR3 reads CASSLGGHNEQFF. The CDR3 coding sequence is TGCGCCAGCAGCTTGGGGGGACACAATGAGCAGTTCTTC.

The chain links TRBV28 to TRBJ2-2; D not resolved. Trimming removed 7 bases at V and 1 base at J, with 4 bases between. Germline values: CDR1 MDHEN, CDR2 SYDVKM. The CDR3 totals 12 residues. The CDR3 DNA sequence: TGTGCCAGCACCGAGAACACCGGGGAGCTGTTTTTT. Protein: CASTENTGELFF.

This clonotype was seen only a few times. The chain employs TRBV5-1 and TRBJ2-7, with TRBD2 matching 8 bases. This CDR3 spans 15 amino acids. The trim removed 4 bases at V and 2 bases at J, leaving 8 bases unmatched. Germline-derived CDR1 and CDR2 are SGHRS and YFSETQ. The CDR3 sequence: CASSLQSGSPYEQYF. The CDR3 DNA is TGCGCCAGCAGCCTGCAGAGCGGGAGCCCCTACGAGCAGTACTTC.